This TCR beta chain was captured by sequencing in a study of shared clonotypes between healthy human individuals. Study results and limitations: Clonotype sharing among donors, it was expected, would be affected by sequencing depth. All-four-donor shared clonotypes had higher generation probabilities than non-shared clonotypes did.

In the original processing: Sequence data from immunoSEQ were junction-only and lacked quality scores; consequently, filtering differed. The assay was immunoSEQ multiplex PCR, and TCRdb's table has in-frame clones only and misses some. The D gene and trimming were derived from the DNA, and the V and J assignments and clone size from that table. This sample has some 1,100,000 clones, with approximately 78% found just once. CDR1 and CDR2 from the germline V gene are MGHDK and SYGVNS. CDR3 length: 16 amino acids. J was trimmed by 5 bases and V by 6 bases; bases with no gene match: 12. This clone came up a few times. The target antigen is unknown.

The sample comprised memory CD4+ T cells from PBMCs. The subset here: CD45RA-negative fraction. This clonotype was obtained from a man between 18 and 35 years old in good health. Some clones in this sample may be carry-over from other donors' samples. V and J are TRBV25-1 and TRBJ1-4, with 7 positions matching TRBD1. The CDR3 DNA reads TGTGCCAGCAGCCCCGGGGTAAGGACAGGAAATGAAAAACTGTTTTTT. Encoded protein: CASSPGVRTGNEKLFF.